These 8 T cell receptor beta chains came from one sample sequenced in a study of blood T cell repertoires in COVID-19. Method: immunoSEQ multiplex PCR; TCRdb's copy keeps in-frame clones and lacks some. The sample contains 210,000 or so clones, approximately 90% of which appear only once. Sample: peripheral blood. The receptor set was obtained from a man younger than 40 with acute or convalescent COVID-19.

Written as DNA, the CDR3 is TGTGCCAGCAGCCCCCCTGGGGCGAGGTACAATGAGCAGTTCTTC. Amino acid sequence: CASSPPGARYNEQFF. This chain uses TRBV7-9 with TRBJ2-1, with D perhaps TRBD1 (5 bases). The CDR3 is 15 residues long. Germline V gene sequence: CDR1 SEHNR, CDR2 FQNEAQ (reference sequence). Trimming removed 5 bases at V and 4 bases at J, with 15 bases between. Full variable domain (missing parts from reference TRBV7-9 and TRBJ2-1): DTGVSQNPRHKITKRGQNVTFRCDPISEHNRLYWYRQTLGQGPEFLTYFQNEAQLEKSRLLSDRFSAERPKGSFSTLEIQRTEQGDSAMYLCASSPPGARYNEQFFGPGTRLTVL.

The rearrangement uses TRBV14 and TRBJ1-6; D unclear. From germline, CDR1 is SGHDN and CDR2 FVKESK. The CDR3 totals 14 residues. Deletions cut 0 bases from V and 7 bases from J, with 7 bases between. The CDR3 sequence: CASSQELTNSPLHF. CDR3 in DNA: TGTGCCAGCAGCCAAGAGCTAACCAATTCACCCCTCCACTTT.

This chain links TRBV5-1 with TRBJ2-7; D may be TRBD2 (5 bases). Trimming removed 0 bases at V and 7 bases at J, with 11 bases between. The CDR3 runs 13 residues. The germline V gene has CDR1 SGHRS and CDR2 YFSETQ. CDR3 bases: TGCGCCAGCAGCTTGGTCGGGGATGGGGAGCAGTACTTC. This translates into CASSLVGDGEQYF.

The V and J genes are TRBV5-1 and TRBJ2-5; D perhaps matches TRBD1 (5 bases). The germline CDR1 and CDR2 sequences are SGHRS and YFSETQ. V lost 1 base and J lost 3, with 13 bases in between. CDR3 length: 15 residues. The DNA of the CDR3 is TGCGCCAGCAGCTTGTCGGGTGACAGAGAAGAGACCCAGTACTTC. Translating gives CASSLSGDREETQYF.

The J gene is TRBJ2-7, the V gene TRBV28, with D perhaps TRBD1 (6 bases). Trimming removed 2 bases from V and 7 bases from J, with 9 bases in between. The CDR3 consists of 12 residues. In germline, CDR1 is MDHEN, CDR2 SYDVKM. The CDR3 spells CASSLNREEQYF. As DNA, the CDR3 is TGTGCCAGCAGTTTAAACAGGGAAGAGCAGTACTTC.

V is TRBV4-1 and J is TRBJ2-3; D remains ambiguous. Germline V gene lookup returns CDR1 MGHRA and CDR2 YSYEKL. V gave up 1 base and J gave up 2 bases, with 10 bases separating them. There are 15 residues in the CDR3. CDR3 in DNA: TGCGCCAGCAGCCAAGTCGCTAGAAACACAGATACGCAGTATTTT. This encodes CASSQVARNTDTQYF.

This chain joins TRBV19 and TRBJ2-3, with TRBD1 matching over 8 bases. This CDR3 is built from 15 residues. With 5 bases clipped from V and 2 bases from J, the junction kept 6 bases outside the gene matches. CDR1 and CDR2 from the germline V gene are LNHDA and SQIVND (reference sequence). The CDR3 DNA follows: TGTGCCAGTAGTGGTCAGGGGGCACACACAGATACGCAGTATTTT. It specifies CASSGQGAHTDTQYF.

The chain couples TRBV12-3 or TRBV12-4 to TRBJ2-7; TRBD1 aligns across 9 bases. The CDR3 consists of 13 residues. Unmatched junction bases numbered 13, after V lost 11 bases and J lost 8 bases. The CDR3 sequence is CASWGTGLGQQYF. CDR3 bases: TGTGCCTCTTGGGGGACAGGGTTGGGTCAGCAGTACTTC.